Described below is a single TCR beta chain sequence and its context. Antigen: not known. CDR3 length equals 16 residues. V lost 4 bases, J lost 7 bases, and 11 bases stayed unmatched. CDR1 and CDR2 from the germline V gene are SGHRS and YFSETQ. This specimen comes from a study of cytomegalovirus exposure and HLA in healthy donors. Study as a whole: HLA-typed donors contributed approximately 86 million unique TCRs, which were held in an early data release.

Primers included in the PCR were 60 Vbeta and 13 Jbeta primers. The method was immunoSEQ multiplex PCR; TCRdb's version includes in-frame clones alone and lacks a portion of them. The sample has 70,000 or so clones, and its top ten clones hold around 2.5%. Overall study results and limits: TCR beta chains numbering roughly 150 were designated cytomegalovirus-associated.

The receptor was isolated from a man aged 35 to 55 in good health and CMV-seronegative. The chain uses TRBV5-1 and TRBJ1-4; 9 bases map to TRBD1. The source material was PBMCs. DNA of the CDR3: TGCGCCAGCAGCGTGGGACAGGGCGGGGGGTTTGAAAAACTGTTTTTT. The encoded protein is CASSVGQGGGFEKLFF.